Below, 24 T cell receptor beta chains from the same sample are listed, as sequenced in a study. In TCRdb, the 5' RACE reads were re-called with MiXCR into one record per CDR3 protein. The data contain around 30,000 distinct CDR3 sequences, around a quarter of them singletons. Source material: memory CD4+ T cells sorted from blood. Subset described: memory CD4+ T cells, CD4+CD45RO+CD25-. The origin of the receptors is a female donor with breast cancer.

This clonotype was seen a handful of times. The chain joins TRBV25-1 to TRBJ2-3; either TRBD1 or TRBD2 may fit D (5 bases each). Deletions cut 1 base from V and 2 bases from J, with 13 bases between. CDR1 MGHDK and CDR2 SYGVNS come from the germline V gene. This CDR3 has 16 amino acids. The CDR3 bases are TGTGCCAGCAGTGAATTTGTCGGGGCGACCACAGATACGCAGTATTTT. This codes for CASSEFVGATTDTQYF. Full variable domain (missing parts from reference TRBV25-1 and TRBJ2-3): EADIYQTPRYLVIGTGKKITLECSQTMGHDKMYWYQQDPGMELHLIHYSYGVNSTEKGDLSSESTVSRIRTEHFPLTLESARPSHTSQYLCASSEFVGATTDTQYFGPGTRLTVL.

In this sample, this clonotype turned up many times. The CDR3 region is CASSLEAGTIQETQYF. CDR3 coding DNA: TGCGCCAGCAGCTTGGAAGCGGGGACGATCCAAGAGACCCAGTACTTC. This rearrangement joins TRBV5-1 to TRBJ2-5, with TRBD2 identical over 7 bases. The CDR3 extends over 16 amino acids. The trim removed 0 bases at V and 1 base at J, leaving 6 bases unmatched. The germline V gene encodes CDR1 SGHRS and CDR2 YFSETQ.

This chain links TRBV27 with TRBJ2-7; 11 bases are a match to TRBD2. From germline, CDR1 is MNHEY and CDR2 SMNVEV (reference sequence). Trimming took 6 bases from V and 1 from J; bases not matched to a gene: 5. The CDR3 sequence is 15 residues long. This CDR3 is CASRWGLAESYEQYF. The CDR3 coding sequence is TGTGCCAGCAGATGGGGACTAGCGGAGTCCTACGAGCAGTACTTC.

This clonotype came up a few times. The chain carries TRBV2 and TRBJ2-1; D gene ambiguous. V was pared by 6 bases and J by 6 bases, with 9 bases between. Germline V gives CDR1 SNHLY, CDR2 FYNNEI. The CDR3 has 12 residues. CDR3 sequence reads: CASRTVSNEQFF. CDR3 nucleotides: TGTGCCAGCAGGACCGTAAGCAATGAGCAGTTCTTC.

Within the sample, this clonotype is medium-sized. V is TRBV6-1 and J is TRBJ2-5, with D uncertain. V shed 6 bases and J shed 7 bases, with 9 bases lying between them. The CDR3 has 11 amino acids. CDR1 is MNHNS and CDR2 is SASEGT in the germline V gene. CDR3 coding DNA: TGTGCCAGCAGCTTCAAAGGGACCCAGTACTTC. Its translation is CASSFKGTQYF.

This clonotype was counted between two and nine times. J is TRBJ2-5 and V is TRBV3-1; D uncertain. Germline V gene lookup returns CDR1 LGHDT and CDR2 YNNKEL (reference sequence). Trimming stripped 0 bases from V and 3 bases from J, with 8 bases between. CDR3 length: 14 residues. CDR3 nucleotides: TGTGCCAGCAGCCAAGATTACCGAAAAGAGACCCAGTACTTC. Translated, it gives CASSQDYRKETQYF.

This clonotype was counted only a few times. This chain joins TRBV7-2 and TRBJ1-5; 8 bases agree with TRBD1. The CDR3 length is 19 residues. Germline loops: CDR1 SGHTA, CDR2 FQGNSA. V lost 3 bases, J lost 2 bases, and 15 bases stayed unmatched. CDR3 sequence reads: CASSFLPGQAAGGNQPQHF. In nucleotides, the CDR3 is TGTGCCAGCAGCTTCCTTCCGGGACAGGCCGCCGGGGGCAATCAGCCCCAGCATTTT.

This clonotype was recorded a few times. This chain links TRBV5-4 with TRBJ1-6; D not certain. The germline V and J ends were trimmed by 1 base and 11 bases, with 10 bases remaining between them. Germline V lookup: CDR1 SGHNT, CDR2 YYREEE (reference sequence). The CDR3 spans 13 residues. CDR3 residues: CASSLSGSTPLHF. CDR3 nucleotide sequence: TGTGCCAGCAGCTTGAGCGGGAGCACACCCCTCCACTTT. The whole variable domain, remainder taken from reference TRBV5-4 and TRBJ1-6, is ETGVTQSPTHLIKTRGQQVTLRCSSQSGHNTVSWYQQALGQGPQFIFQYYREEENGRGNFPPRFSGLQFPNYSSELNVNALELDDSALYLCASSLSGSTPLHFGNGTRLTVT.

Concerning this clonotype: One base away lies a much larger clone, so this may be a sequencing read error. This sequence joins TRBV5-5 and TRBJ1-4; no clear D gene. The V gene lost 3 bases and the J gene lost 3 bases, with 27 bases spanning the gap. CDR3 size: 20 residues. Germline V lookup: CDR1 SGHKS, CDR2 YYEKEE (reference sequence). The CDR3 DNA sequence: TGTGCCAGCAGCTACCGGCCGCTCGATGATCCTAACCAATCTAATGAAAAACTGTTTTTT. This translates into CASSYRPLDDPNQSNEKLFF.

There are a few counts of this clonotype. V usage is TRBV7-9 and J usage is TRBJ2-5, with D perhaps matching TRBD1 (6 bases). Trimming took off 4 bases at V and 5 bases at J, with 11 bases between the two ends. This CDR3 is built from 13 residues. CDR1 and CDR2 from the germline V gene are SEHNR and FQNEAQ (reference sequence). The CDR3 DNA follows: TGTGCCAGCAGCTCAGGACAGTCGGAGACCCAGTACTTC. This gives the protein CASSSGQSETQYF.

This clonotype was found a few times. This chain connects TRBV6-6 to TRBJ2-5; D tentatively fits TRBD1 or TRBD2 (6 bases each). CDR1 and CDR2 from the germline V gene are MNHNY and SVGAGI (reference sequence). Trimming left V 6 bases short and J 5 bases short, with 13 bases between. The CDR3 extends over 13 amino acids. The CDR3 nucleotides are TGTGCCAGCAGCCCCCGGAGGGGGGAGACCCAGTACTTC. It translates to CASSPRRGETQYF.

The CDR3 DNA is TGTGCCAGCAGCTTCACAGGGGGCCTTGCAGATACGCAGTATTTT. Translating it yields CASSFTGGLADTQYF. The chain combines TRBV7-3 with TRBJ2-3, with 9 bases matching TRBD1. Germline loops: CDR1 SGHTA, CDR2 FQGTGA. The CDR3 contains 15 residues. With 3 bases clipped from V and 4 bases from J, the junction kept 5 bases outside the gene matches.

The chain recombines TRBV27 with TRBJ2-7; tentatively, D is TRBD1 (6 bases). V dropped 3 bases and J dropped 3 bases, with 15 bases sitting between them. Germline CDR1 MNHEY, CDR2 SMNVEV (reference sequence). The CDR3 has 15 residues. The CDR3 region is CASSFLGTPHYEQYF. CDR3 coding DNA: TGTGCCAGCAGTTTCCTCGGGACACCCCACTACGAGCAGTACTTC.

V usage is TRBV7-8 and J usage is TRBJ1-3; D is undetermined. This CDR3 has 15 amino acids. The germline gives CDR1 SGHVS, CDR2 FQNEAQ. V was clipped by 2 bases and J by 0 bases, with 8 bases between them. The CDR3 protein is CASSLMESSGNTIYF. The CDR3 region has the DNA TGTGCCAGCAGCTTAATGGAAAGCTCTGGAAACACCATATATTTT.

The gene calls are TRBV28 and TRBJ1-5, with 9 bases matching TRBD1. Germline loops: CDR1 MDHEN, CDR2 SYDVKM. This CDR3 spans 13 amino acids. After removal of 8 bases from V and 6 bases from J, the junction contained 5 bases not matched to a gene. CDR3 sequence (DNA): TGTGCCAGCGGCACAGGGGGCAGTCAGCCCCAGCATTTT. It encodes CASGTGGSQPQHF.

V usage is TRBV28 and J usage is TRBJ2-7, with TRBD1 as a possible D gene (6 bases). Germline V lookup: CDR1 MDHEN, CDR2 SYDVKM. CDR3 size: 13 residues. V was shortened by 6 bases and J by 5 bases, with 14 bases between the two germline ends. CDR3 sequence reads: CASSQTTGHEQYF. The CDR3, as DNA: TGTGCCAGCAGCCAGACGACAGGCCACGAGCAGTACTTC.

Remarks on this clonotype: A much larger clone is a single base away; this may be a read error. The chain couples TRBV20-1 to TRBJ2-2, with TRBD2 matching over 16 bases. Germline CDR1 reads DFQATT; CDR2 reads SNEGSKA (reference sequence). This CDR3 has 18 amino acids. The CDR3 sequence: CSAIPGLAGGANTGELLF. CDR3 nucleotides: TGCAGTGCTATCCCGGGACTAGCGGGGGGGGCGAACACCGGGGAGCTGCTTTTT.

The chain combines TRBV6-5 with TRBJ1-1, with a tentative D call TRBD1 (6 bases). Trimming removed 6 bases from V and 5 bases from J, with 13 bases in between. Per germline, CDR1 MNHEY and CDR2 SVGAGI. This CDR3 has 13 residues. CDR3 loop: CASRGAGVTEAFF. The CDR3 bases are TGTGCCAGCAGGGGGGCAGGAGTGACTGAAGCTTTCTTT.

Comment on this clonotype: One junction end does not reproduce the germline sequence, and a read error may be involved. The V gene is TRBV5-6, the J gene TRBJ2-3; D is unclear. There are 14 residues in the CDR3. The germline V gene encodes CDR1 SGHDT and CDR2 YYEEEE. The chain's CDR3 is CTSSAPEKADTQYF. In DNA, the CDR3 is TGTACCAGCAGCGCCCCGGAGAAGGCAGATACACAGTATTTT.

This clonotype was counted a few times. The chain carries TRBV11-3 and TRBJ1-1; 8 bases are a match to TRBD1. The length of the CDR3 is 15 residues. CDR1 and CDR2 from the germline V gene are SGHNT and YENEEA. After removal of 5 bases from V and 7 bases from J, the junction contained 12 bases not matched to a gene. CDR3 sequence reads: CASSHRGGGPDEAFF. CDR3 DNA: TGTGCCAGCAGCCACAGGGGGGGAGGCCCCGATGAAGCTTTCTTT.

A few counts support this clonotype. This chain connects TRBV25-1 to TRBJ2-2, with D unclear. CDR1 is MGHDK, CDR2 SYGVNS, per germline. The CDR3 consists of 15 residues. Trimming removed 1 base at V and 1 base at J, with 7 bases between. CDR3 amino acids: CASSEWVENTGELFF. The DNA for the CDR3 is TGTGCCAGCAGTGAATGGGTGGAGAACACCGGGGAGCTGTTTTTT.

This clonotype has a count of ten or more. The chain links TRBV12-3 or TRBV12-4 to TRBJ2-1; D could derive from TRBD1 or TRBD2 (5 bases each). This CDR3 contains 13 residues. V dropped 3 bases and J dropped 6 bases, with 9 bases sitting between them. Written as DNA, the CDR3 is TGTGCCAGCAGTTTGTCTGGGGGCAATGAGCAGTTCTTC. Translated: CASSLSGGNEQFF.

This clonotype was observed many times. The chain has TRBV9 and TRBJ2-7; the D gene could be TRBD1 or TRBD2 (7 bases each). This CDR3 contains 15 residues. Looked up from germline, CDR1 is SGDLS and CDR2 is YYNGEE. The ends were cut back, 4 bases at V and 2 bases at J, with 16 bases in the middle. CDR3 sequence (DNA): TGTGCCAGCAGCTTTGGGCAGGGGGGGACCTACGAGCAGTACTTC. The encoded protein is CASSFGQGGTYEQYF. The full variable domain, completed using reference TRBV9 and TRBJ2-7, is DSGVTQTPKHLITATGQRVTLRCSPRSGDLSVYWYQQSLDQGLQFLIQYYNGEERAKGNILERFSAQQFPDLHSELNLSSLELGDSALYFCASSFGQGGTYEQYFGPGTRLTVT.

This chain uses TRBV5-1 with TRBJ2-3, with 8 bases matching TRBD2. CDR1 is SGHRS, CDR2 YFSETQ, per germline. The length of the CDR3 is 17 residues. J was trimmed by 5 bases and V by 4 bases; bases with no gene match: 15. The CDR3 coding sequence is TGCGCCAGCAGCCTCGGCGGGAGGCGTGATGGGAGAGATACGCAGTATTTT. It specifies CASSLGGRRDGRDTQYF.